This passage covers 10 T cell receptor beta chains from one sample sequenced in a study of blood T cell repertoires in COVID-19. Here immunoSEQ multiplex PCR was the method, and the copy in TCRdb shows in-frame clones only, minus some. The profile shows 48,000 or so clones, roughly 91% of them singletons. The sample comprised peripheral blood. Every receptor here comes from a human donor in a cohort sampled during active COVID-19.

CDR3 loop: CASSEQGMGETQYF. The CDR3 DNA follows: TGTGCCAGCAGTGAACAGGGGATGGGGGAGACCCAGTACTTC. This chain links TRBV6-1 with TRBJ2-5, with a possible D match to TRBD1 (6 bases). The CDR3 has 14 amino acids. Germline lookup yields CDR1 MNHNS and CDR2 SASEGT. V was cut by 2 bases and J by 5 bases, with 12 bases left in between.

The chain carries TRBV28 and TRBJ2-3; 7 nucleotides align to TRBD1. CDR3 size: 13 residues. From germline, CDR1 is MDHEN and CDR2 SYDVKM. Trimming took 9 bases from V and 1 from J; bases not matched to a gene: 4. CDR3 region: CASRQGGTDTQYF. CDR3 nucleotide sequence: TGTGCCAGTAGACAGGGCGGCACAGATACGCAGTATTTT.

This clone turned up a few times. The CDR3 sequence: CSASKSVPGTDTQYF. CDR3 bases: TGCAGTGCTAGTAAAAGCGTTCCAGGCACAGATACGCAGTATTTT. V usage is TRBV20-1 and J usage is TRBJ2-3; D gene uncertain. CDR3 length: 15 residues. Germline lookup yields CDR1 DFQATT and CDR2 SNEGSKA (reference sequence). Trimming left V 3 bases short and J 1 base short, with 14 bases between.

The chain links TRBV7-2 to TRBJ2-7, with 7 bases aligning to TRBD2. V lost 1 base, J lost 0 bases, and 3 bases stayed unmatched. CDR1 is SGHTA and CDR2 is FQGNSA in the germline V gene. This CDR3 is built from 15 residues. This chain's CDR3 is CASSLGGSTSYEQYF. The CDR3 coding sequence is TGTGCCAGCAGCTTAGGCGGGAGCACCTCCTACGAGCAGTACTTC.

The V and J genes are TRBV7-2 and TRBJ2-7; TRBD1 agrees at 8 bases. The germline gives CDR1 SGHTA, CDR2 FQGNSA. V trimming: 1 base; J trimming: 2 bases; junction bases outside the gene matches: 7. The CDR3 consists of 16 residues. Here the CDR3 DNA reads TGTGCCAGCAGCTTAGAATGGGACAGGACCACCTACGAGCAGTACTTC. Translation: CASSLEWDRTTYEQYF.

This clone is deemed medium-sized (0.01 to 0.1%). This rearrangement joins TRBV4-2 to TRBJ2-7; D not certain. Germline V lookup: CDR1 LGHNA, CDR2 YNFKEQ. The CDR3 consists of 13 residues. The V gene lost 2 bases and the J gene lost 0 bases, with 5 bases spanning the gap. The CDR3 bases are TGTGCCAGCAGCCAAATCAACTCCTACGAGCAGTACTTC. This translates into CASSQINSYEQYF.

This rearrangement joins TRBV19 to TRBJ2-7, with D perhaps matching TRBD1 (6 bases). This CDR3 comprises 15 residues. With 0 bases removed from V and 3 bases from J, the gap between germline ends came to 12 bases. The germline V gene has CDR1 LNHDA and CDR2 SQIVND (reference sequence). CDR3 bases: TGTGCCAGTAGTATAGATCAACCAGGGGTCTACGAGCAGTACTTC. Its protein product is CASSIDQPGVYEQYF.

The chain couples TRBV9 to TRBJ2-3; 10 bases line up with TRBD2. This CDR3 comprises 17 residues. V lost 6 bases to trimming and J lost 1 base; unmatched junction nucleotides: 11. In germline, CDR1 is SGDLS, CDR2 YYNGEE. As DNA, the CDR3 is TGTGCCAGCACCTACCGTTCAGGACTAGCGGGCACAGATACGCAGTATTTT. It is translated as CASTYRSGLAGTDTQYF.

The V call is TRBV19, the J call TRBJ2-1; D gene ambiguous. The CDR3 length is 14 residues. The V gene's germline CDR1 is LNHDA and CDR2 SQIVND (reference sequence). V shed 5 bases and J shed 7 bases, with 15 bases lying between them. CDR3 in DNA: TGTGCCAGTAGTCTCTCACGCCCTAATAATGAGCAGTTCTTC. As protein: CASSLSRPNNEQFF.

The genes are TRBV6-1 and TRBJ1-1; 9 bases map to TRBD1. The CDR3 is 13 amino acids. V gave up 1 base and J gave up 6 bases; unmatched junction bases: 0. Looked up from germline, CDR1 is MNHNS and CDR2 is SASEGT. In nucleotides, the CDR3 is TGTGCCAGCAGTGAAGGGGACAGGGCTGAAGCTTTCTTT. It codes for CASSEGDRAEAFF.